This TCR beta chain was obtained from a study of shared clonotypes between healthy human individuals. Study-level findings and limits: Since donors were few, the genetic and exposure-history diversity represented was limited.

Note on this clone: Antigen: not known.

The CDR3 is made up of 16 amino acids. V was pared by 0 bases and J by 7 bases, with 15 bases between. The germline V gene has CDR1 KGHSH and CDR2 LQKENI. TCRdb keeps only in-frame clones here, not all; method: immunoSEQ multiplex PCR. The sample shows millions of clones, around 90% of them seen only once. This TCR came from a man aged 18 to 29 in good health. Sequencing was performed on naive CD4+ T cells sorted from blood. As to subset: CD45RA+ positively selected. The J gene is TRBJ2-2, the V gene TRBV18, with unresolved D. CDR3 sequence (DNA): TGTGCCAGCTCACCACCGGGATCTTCCTGGGGCGGGGAGCTGTTTTTT. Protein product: CASSPPGSSWGGELFF. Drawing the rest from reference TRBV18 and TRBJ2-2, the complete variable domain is NAGVMQNPRHLVRRRGQEARLRCSPMKGHSHVYWYRQLPEEGLKFMVYLQKENIIDESGMPKERFSAEFPKEGPSILRIQQVVRGDSAAYFCASSPPGSSWGGELFFGEGSRLTVL.